This TCR beta chain was found in a study of OX40 agonist ivuxolimab in advanced cancers. Describing the broader study: The costimulatory receptor OX40 (CD134) was targeted by ivuxolimab, a fully human IgG2 agonistic monoclonal antibody. Patients were allowed to have had prior anti-PD-1, anti-PD-L1 or anti-CTLA-4 therapy, and approximately 43% of the dose-escalation patients had previously received checkpoint inhibitors. Partial responses occurred in three dose-escalation patients, of whom one had hepatocellular carcinoma and two had cutaneous melanoma. The purpose of peripheral TCRbeta sequencing was to test whether ivuxolimab changed TCR sequence diversity and led to clonal T-cell expansion. The paper reports the monotherapy dose-escalation portion (N of about 47 patients) of the phase I ivuxolimab trial. Intravenous ivuxolimab was administered to patients every 2 weeks at six dose levels: 0.01, 0.1, 0.3, 1.5, 3 and 10 mg/kg. The dose-escalation cohort was over 70% male with a mean age of roughly 60 years, ranging from about 23 to 85. Of the roughly 54 patients in dose escalation, approximately 20 had hepatocellular carcinoma, roughly 15 had melanoma, 9 had renal cell carcinoma and 9 had head and neck cancer.

The paper's findings and limits, for the study overall: Partial responders in the 0.1-3.0 mg/kg groups had among the lowest normalized peripheral clonal expansion, especially among CD8+ T cells. Low levels of normalized T-cell clonal expansion were also seen in some patients who did not respond. At doses from 0.1 to 3.0 mg/kg, clonal expansion was seen in both CD4+ and CD8+ blood T cells between baseline and week 6. Antigen specificity was not determined for the clonally expanded peripheral T cells. After ivuxolimab, more expanded clones were found on average in CD8+ T cells than in CD4+ T cells.

Patients with autoimmune disease history or receiving systemic immunosuppression were excluded from the trial. Peripheral blood for TCR sequencing was collected from all dose cohorts at baseline, on cycle 4 day 1, and on cycle 7 day 1. The samples were taken from a phase I, first-in-human, multicenter, open-label dose-escalation trial of ivuxolimab. Adults with locally advanced or metastatic melanoma, renal cell, hepatocellular, or head and neck squamous cell carcinoma were enrolled in the trial. Before TCR sequencing, CD4+ and CD8+ T cells were separately sorted from peripheral blood. To note about this clone: Its antigen remains undetermined. No much larger clonotype is one base removed from it; base qualities were not supplied.

For sequencing of the TCRbeta CDR3 region, genomic DNA was extracted from the sorted cells. The immunoSEQ Assay was used for sequencing of TCRbeta CDR3 regions. In TCRdb, the immuneACCESS table is reduced to in-frame sequences with V and J assigned. These tables do not hold every clone; where another copy was compared, an unresolved V gene accounts for under half, and the others remain unexplained. The sample yields tens of thousands of clones; about nine tenths were counted once. The ten largest make up under 3.5% of the sample. CDR1 and CDR2 are read off the germline V gene as SNHLY and FYNNEI. At the junction V is shortened by 3 bases and J by 6 bases, with 20 bases in between. The CDR3 starts with the cysteine, ends with the phenylalanine, and has 16 residues. Of the read, only the CDR3 DNA is kept; its 48 bases are in frame from base 1.

The receptor's source is an adult with an advanced solid tumor such as melanoma, head and neck, liver or kidney cancer. The rearranged chain carries TRBV2 and TRBJ1-2; a confident D gene designation cannot be given. The sequencing here drew on CD4+ or CD8+ T cells sorted from blood, taken in a trial of the OX40 agonist ivuxolimab. The CDR3 protein: CASSDQFNRHQNGYTF. The nucleotide sequence is given as TGTGCCAGCAGTGACCAGTTTAACAGACATCAAAATGGCTACACCTTC.